Listed here are 5 T cell receptor beta chains from one sample, sequenced in a study of early T cells in non-severe SARS-CoV-2 infection. TCRdb used MiXCR to reprocess the 5' RACE reads, holding one entry per CDR3 protein. The data contain tens of thousands of distinct CDR3 sequences, around 10% of them seen just once; the ten biggest clones take up more than 7.5%. The sequences come from whole blood, collected at baseline. These receptors were obtained from an adult who was a healthcare worker with PCR-confirmed SARS-CoV-2 infection or an uninfected control (not recorded which).

This chain links TRBV11-2 with TRBJ2-4; 9 nucleotides match TRBD1. V shed 5 bases and J 7 bases; nucleotides not matched to a gene: 6. The CDR3 length is 14 residues. Germline CDR1 reads SGHAT; CDR2 reads FQNNGV. The CDR3 DNA sequence: TGTGCCAGCAGCGGCAAGGACAGGGGCAACATTCAGTACTTC. This translates into CASSGKDRGNIQYF. Combining the CDR3 with reference TRBV11-2 and TRBJ2-4 gives the whole variable domain EAGVAQSPRYKIIEKRQSVAFWCNPISGHATLYWYQQILGQGPKLLIQFQNNGVVDDSQLPKDRFSAERLKGVDSTLKIQPAKLEDSAVYLCASSGKDRGNIQYFGAGTRLSVL.

The chain links TRBV12-3 or TRBV12-4 to TRBJ1-2; 9 bases line up with TRBD1. This CDR3 is 13 amino acids long. With 6 bases clipped from V and 8 bases from J, the junction kept 7 bases outside the gene matches. Here the CDR3 reads CASSPGQGAGYTF. The CDR3, as DNA: TGTGCCAGCAGCCCGGGACAGGGAGCCGGCTACACCTTC.

V is TRBV10-2 and J is TRBJ1-5, with a possible D match to TRBD1 (6 bases). From germline, CDR1 is WSHSY and CDR2 SAAADI. Trimming pared 8 bases from V and 3 bases from J, leaving 14 bases between. This CDR3 has 14 amino acids. DNA for the CDR3: TGCGCCAGCGCCGCGACAGGCGCCAATCAGCCCCAGCATTTT. Its translation: CASAATGANQPQHF.

V gene TRBV2 combines with J gene TRBJ2-1; D is unresolved. The CDR3 runs 12 residues. Per germline, CDR1 SNHLY and CDR2 FYNNEI. V was clipped by 8 bases and J by 1 base, with 6 bases between them. The DNA of the CDR3 is TGTGCCAGCGGGGTTTCCTACAATGAGCAGTTCTTC. Its protein product is CASGVSYNEQFF.

This clonotype was counted between two and nine times. The V and J genes are TRBV7-3 and TRBJ2-1; 9 positions agree with TRBD2. The CDR3 length is 14 residues. The V gene end was trimmed by 5 bases and the J gene end by 9 bases; junction bases not matched to a gene: 8. Germline-derived CDR1 and CDR2 are SGHTA and FQGTGA. CDR3 nucleotides: TGTGCCAGCAGCCCGCAGGCGGGGGGGCTTGAGCAGTTCTTC. This sequence encodes CASSPQAGGLEQFF.